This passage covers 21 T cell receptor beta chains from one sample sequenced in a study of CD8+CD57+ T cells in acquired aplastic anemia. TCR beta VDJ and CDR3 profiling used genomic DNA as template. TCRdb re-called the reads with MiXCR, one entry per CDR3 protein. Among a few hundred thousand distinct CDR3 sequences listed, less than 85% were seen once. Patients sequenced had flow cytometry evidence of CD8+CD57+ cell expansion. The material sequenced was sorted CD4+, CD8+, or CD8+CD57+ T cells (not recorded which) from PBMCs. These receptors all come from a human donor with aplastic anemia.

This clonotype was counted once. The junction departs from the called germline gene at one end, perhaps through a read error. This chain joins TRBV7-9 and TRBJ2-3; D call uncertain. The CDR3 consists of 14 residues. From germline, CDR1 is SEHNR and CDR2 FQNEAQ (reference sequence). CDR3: CASSLAGGYGTNDF. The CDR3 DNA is TGTGCCAGCAGCTTAGCGGGTGGCTACGGTACCAACGACTTT.

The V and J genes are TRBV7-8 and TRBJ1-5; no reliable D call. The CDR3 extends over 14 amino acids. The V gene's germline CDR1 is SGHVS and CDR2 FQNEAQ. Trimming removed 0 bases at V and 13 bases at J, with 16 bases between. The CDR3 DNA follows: TGTGCCAGCAGCTTAGCGGGAGGTCCCGTGATGCAGCATTTT. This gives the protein CASSLAGGPVMQHF.

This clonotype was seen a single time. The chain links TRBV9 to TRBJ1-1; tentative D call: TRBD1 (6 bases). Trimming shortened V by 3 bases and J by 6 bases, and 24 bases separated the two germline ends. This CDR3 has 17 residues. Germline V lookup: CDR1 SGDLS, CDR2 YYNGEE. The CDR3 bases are TGTGCCAGCAGCGCCGACAGGCCAACGCCGTTGGACCCTGAAGCTTTCTTT. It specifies CASSADRPTPLDPEAFF. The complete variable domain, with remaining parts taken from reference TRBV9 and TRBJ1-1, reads DSGVTQTPKHLITATGQRVTLRCSPRSGDLSVYWYQQSLDQGLQFLIQYYNGEERAKGNILERFSAQQFPDLHSELNLSSLELGDSALYFCASSADRPTPLDPEAFFGQGTRLTVV.

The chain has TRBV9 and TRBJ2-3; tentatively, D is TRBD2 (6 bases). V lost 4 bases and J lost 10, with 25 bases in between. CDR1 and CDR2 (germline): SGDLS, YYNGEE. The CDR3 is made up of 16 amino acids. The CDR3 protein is CASSSNGGGGYTSQYF. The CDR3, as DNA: TGTGCCAGCAGCTCGAATGGGGGAGGTGGCTACACTTCGCAGTATTTT.

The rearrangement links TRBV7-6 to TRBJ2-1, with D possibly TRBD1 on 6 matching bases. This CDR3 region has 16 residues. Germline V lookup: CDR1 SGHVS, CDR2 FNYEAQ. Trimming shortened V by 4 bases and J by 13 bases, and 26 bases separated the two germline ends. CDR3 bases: TGTGCCAGCAGCTCGGACAGATTACTTTCACCCCTCCACCAGTTCTTC. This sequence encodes CASSSDRLLSPLHQFF.

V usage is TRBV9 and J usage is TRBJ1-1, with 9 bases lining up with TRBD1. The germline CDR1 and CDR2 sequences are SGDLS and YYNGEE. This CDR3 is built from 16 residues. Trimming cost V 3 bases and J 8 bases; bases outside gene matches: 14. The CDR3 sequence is CASSGNHGQGRPEAFF. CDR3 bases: TGTGCCAGCAGCGGGAATCACGGACAGGGGCGTCCAGAAGCTTTCTTT.

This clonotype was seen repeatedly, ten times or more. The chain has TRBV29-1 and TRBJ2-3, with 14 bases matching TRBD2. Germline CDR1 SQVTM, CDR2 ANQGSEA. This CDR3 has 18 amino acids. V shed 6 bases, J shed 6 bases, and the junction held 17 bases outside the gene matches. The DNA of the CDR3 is TGCAGCGTGGCCGGGATAGTTGGGACTAGCGGGAGTCCTGATACGCAGTATTTT. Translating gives CSVAGIVGTSGSPDTQYF.

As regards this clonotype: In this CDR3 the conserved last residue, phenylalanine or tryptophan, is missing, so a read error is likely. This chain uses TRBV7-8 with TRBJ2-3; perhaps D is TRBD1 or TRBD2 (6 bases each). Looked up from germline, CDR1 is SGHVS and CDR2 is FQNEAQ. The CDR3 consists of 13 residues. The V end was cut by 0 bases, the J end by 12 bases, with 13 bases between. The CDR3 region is CASSLAGGRDQYY. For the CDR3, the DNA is TGTGCCAGCAGCTTAGCGGGGGGCAGGGATCAGTATTAT.

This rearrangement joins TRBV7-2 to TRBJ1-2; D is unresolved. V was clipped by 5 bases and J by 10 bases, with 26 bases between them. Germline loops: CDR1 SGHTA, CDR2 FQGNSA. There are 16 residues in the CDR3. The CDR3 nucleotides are TGTGCCAGCAGCGAACGGGATAGAGGTGAAGACTTCTTCTACACCTTC. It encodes CASSERDRGEDFFYTF.

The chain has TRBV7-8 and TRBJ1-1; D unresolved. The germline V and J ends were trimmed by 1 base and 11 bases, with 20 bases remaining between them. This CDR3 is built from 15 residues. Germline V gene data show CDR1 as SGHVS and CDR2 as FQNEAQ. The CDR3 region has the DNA TGTGCCAGCAGCTTAGAACTGGCAGGAAACTATGACGCTTTCTTT. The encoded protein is CASSLELAGNYDAFF. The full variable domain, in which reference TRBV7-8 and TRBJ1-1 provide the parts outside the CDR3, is GAGVSQSPRYKVAKRGQDVALRCDPISGHVSLFWYQQALGQGPEFLTYFQNEAQLDKSGLPSDRFFAERPEGSVSTLKIQRTQQEDSAVYLCASSLELAGNYDAFFGQGTRLTVV.

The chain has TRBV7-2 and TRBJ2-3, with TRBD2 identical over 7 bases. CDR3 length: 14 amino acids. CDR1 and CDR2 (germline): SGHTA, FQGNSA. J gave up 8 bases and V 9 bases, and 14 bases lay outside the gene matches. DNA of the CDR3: TGTGCCAGTAGTATAGAGGGAGGGCTGACTACGCAGTATTTT. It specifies CASSIEGGLTTQYF.

CDR3 DNA: TGTGCCAGCAGTTTAGAAGTAGCGGGGGAAGGCCTTCAAGAGACCCAGTACTTC. The encoded protein is CASSLEVAGEGLQETQYF. The chain joins TRBV6-2 or TRBV6-3 to TRBJ2-5, with TRBD2 identical over 9 bases. CDR1 MNHEY and CDR2 SVGEGT come from the germline V gene. The length of the CDR3 is 18 residues. V shed 4 bases and J 2 bases; nucleotides not matched to a gene: 14.

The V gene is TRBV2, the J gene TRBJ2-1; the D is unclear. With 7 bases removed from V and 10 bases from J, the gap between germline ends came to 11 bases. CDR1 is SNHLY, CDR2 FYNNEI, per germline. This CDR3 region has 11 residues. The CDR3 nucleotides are TGTGCCAGCAAGTACAGCCTCGAGCAGTTCTTC. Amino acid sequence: CASKYSLEQFF.

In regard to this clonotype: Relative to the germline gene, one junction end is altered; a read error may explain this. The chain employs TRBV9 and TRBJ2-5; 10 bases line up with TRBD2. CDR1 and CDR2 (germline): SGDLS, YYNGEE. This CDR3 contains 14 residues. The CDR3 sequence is CASSVGGLAGDNDF. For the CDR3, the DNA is TGTGCCAGCAGCGTAGGAGGTCTAGCGGGAGACAATGACTTC.

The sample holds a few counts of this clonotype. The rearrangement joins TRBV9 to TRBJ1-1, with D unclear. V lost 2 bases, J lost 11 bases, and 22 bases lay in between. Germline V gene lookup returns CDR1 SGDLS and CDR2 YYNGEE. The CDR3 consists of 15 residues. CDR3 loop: CASSVGSDTQYYAFF. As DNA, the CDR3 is TGTGCCAGCAGCGTGGGGTCAGATACGCAGTATTATGCTTTCTTT.

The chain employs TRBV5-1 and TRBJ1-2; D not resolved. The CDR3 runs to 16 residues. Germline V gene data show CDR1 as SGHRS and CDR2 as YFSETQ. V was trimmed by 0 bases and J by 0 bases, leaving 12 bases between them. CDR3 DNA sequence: TGCGCCAGCAGCTTGGTTCTGGGTCCGGCTAACTATGGCTACACCTTC. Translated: CASSLVLGPANYGYTF.

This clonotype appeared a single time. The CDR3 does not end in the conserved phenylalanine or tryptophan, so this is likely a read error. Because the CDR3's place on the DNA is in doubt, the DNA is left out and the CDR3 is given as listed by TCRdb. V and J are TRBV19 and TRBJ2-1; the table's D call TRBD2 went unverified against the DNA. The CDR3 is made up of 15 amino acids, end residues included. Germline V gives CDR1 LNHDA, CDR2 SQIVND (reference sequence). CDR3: CASSPASAGCKQQFG.

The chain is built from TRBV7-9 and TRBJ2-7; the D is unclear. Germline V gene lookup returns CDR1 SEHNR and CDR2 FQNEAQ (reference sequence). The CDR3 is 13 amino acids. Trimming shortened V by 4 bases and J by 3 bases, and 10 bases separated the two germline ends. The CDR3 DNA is TGTGCCAGCAGCTCGTGGCCTAACTACGAGCAGTACGTC. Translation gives CASSSWPNYEQYV.

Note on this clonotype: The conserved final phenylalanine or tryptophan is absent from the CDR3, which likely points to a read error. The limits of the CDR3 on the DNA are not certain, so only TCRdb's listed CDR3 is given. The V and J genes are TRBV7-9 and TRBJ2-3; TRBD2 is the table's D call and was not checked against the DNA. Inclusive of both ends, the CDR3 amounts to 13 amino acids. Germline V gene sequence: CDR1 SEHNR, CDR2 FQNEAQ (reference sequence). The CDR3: CASSFQRSGARYE.

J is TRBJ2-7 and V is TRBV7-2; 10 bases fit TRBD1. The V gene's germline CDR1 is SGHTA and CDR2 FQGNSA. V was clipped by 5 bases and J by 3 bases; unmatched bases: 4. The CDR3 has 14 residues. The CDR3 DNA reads TGTGCCAGCAGCCGAGACAGGGGGCTCTACGAGCAGTACTTC. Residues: CASSRDRGLYEQYF. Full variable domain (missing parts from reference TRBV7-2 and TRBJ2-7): GAGVSQSPSNKVTEKGKDVELRCDPISGHTALYWYRQSLGQGLEFLIYFQGNSAPDKSGLPSDRFSAERTGGSVSTLTIQRTQQEDSAVYLCASSRDRGLYEQYFGPGTRLTVT.

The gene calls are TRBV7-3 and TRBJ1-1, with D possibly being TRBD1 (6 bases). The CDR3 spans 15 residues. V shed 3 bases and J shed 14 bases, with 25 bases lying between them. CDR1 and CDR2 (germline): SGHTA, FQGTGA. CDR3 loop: CASSFSLAGGREEFF. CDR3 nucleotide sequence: TGTGCCAGCAGCTTCTCTCTGGCGGGGGGCAGAGAGGAGTTCTTT.